This entry describes one T cell receptor (beta chain). Germline V CDR1 and CDR2: MGHDK, SYGVNS. This CDR3 contains 14 residues. V lost 6 bases, J lost 7 bases, and 7 bases stayed unmatched. Here immunoSEQ multiplex PCR was the method, and the copy in TCRdb shows in-frame clones only, minus some. Among fewer than 250,000 clones listed, approximately 91% were seen once. The data derive from a study of blood T cell repertoires in COVID-19. For the study at large: The United States, Italy and Spain were the sources of the acute and convalescent COVID-19 samples. From T cells, B-cell-depleted T cells, or PBMCs came the material, which was cDNA or gDNA.

Source material: peripheral blood. The receptor was isolated from a woman in her sixties or seventies with acute or convalescent COVID-19. The genes are TRBV25-1 and TRBJ2-1, with TRBD1 matching over 9 bases. The CDR3 DNA follows: TGTGCCAGCAGGGAGGACAGGGGAGGAAATGAGCAGTTCTTC. Amino acid sequence: CASREDRGGNEQFF.